What follows is one T cell receptor (beta chain) and its context. Antigen specificity is unknown. These data are taken from a study of T cells in Graves' hyperthyroidism and ophthalmopathy. Diagnoses were established using clinical symptoms, serum thyroxine and TRAb, thyroid ultrasound and orbital computed tomography. The germline gives CDR1 SGHNT, CDR2 YENEEA. V was shortened by 4 bases and J by 2 bases, with 14 bases between the two germline ends. The CDR3 sequence is 15 residues long. Study-wide points: A 13 V-J signature model discriminated ophthalmopathy versus stable hyperthyroidism. The model made its ophthalmopathy prediction, and onset followed a median about 6 months later.

It was RNA transcripts that yielded the amplified TCR beta CDR3 regions. The TCR CDR3 was amplified in a first-round RT-PCR using the HTBI primer set. TCRdb recomputed calls from the multiplex PCR reads with MiXCR, one row per CDR3 protein. The sample has about 540,000 distinct CDR3 sequences, around 42% seen once; the top ten hold roughly 8.2%. This sequence joins TRBV11-3 and TRBJ2-5, with D possibly being TRBD1 (6 bases). Sequenced input: peripheral blood or thyroid tissue (not recorded which). The origin of this receptor is a woman aged 18-35 years with Graves' hyperthyroidism. The CDR3 loop is CASSSRTAIQETQYF. CDR3 nucleotide sequence: TGTGCCAGCAGCTCCCGGACAGCGATACAAGAGACCCAGTACTTC.